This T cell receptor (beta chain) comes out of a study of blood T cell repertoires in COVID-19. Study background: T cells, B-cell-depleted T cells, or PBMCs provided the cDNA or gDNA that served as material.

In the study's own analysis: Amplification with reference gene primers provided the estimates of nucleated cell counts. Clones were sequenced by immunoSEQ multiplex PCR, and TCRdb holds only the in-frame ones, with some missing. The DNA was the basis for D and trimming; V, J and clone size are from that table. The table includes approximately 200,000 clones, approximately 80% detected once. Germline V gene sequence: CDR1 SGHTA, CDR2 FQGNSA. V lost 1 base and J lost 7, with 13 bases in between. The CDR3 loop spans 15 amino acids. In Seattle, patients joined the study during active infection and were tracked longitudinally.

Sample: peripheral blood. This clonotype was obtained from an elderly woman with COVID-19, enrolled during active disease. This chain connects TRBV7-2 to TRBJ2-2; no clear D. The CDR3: CASSLGPTVGGELFF. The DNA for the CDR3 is TGTGCCAGCAGCTTAGGCCCCACGGTCGGCGGGGAGCTGTTTTTT.